The source of this T cell receptor (beta chain) is a study of T cell responses to AZD1222 COVID-19 vaccine. CDR1 SGDLS and CDR2 YYNGEE come from the germline V gene. V was pared by 0 bases and J by 2 bases, with 5 bases between. This CDR3 has 13 residues. General study findings and limits: Within unmutated variant regions lay the reported targets of nearly half of spike-specific TCRs. Only 5 or 6 individuals given AZD1222 were seropositive at baseline.

For this clone: Antigen specificity is unknown.

TCRdb's copy holds only in-frame clones and misses some; the assay was immunoSEQ multiplex PCR. This sample has some 120,000 clones, with roughly 87% found just once. This receptor was identified in an adult in good health. The source material was peripheral blood, sampled on day 0 of AZD1222 vaccination. The chain uses TRBV9 and TRBJ1-2; D call uncertain. CDR3 protein: CASSVDANYGYTF. The CDR3 DNA follows: TGTGCCAGCAGCGTAGACGCCAACTATGGCTACACCTTC.